The present T cell receptor (beta chain) was sequenced within a study of cytomegalovirus exposure and HLA in healthy donors. Notes on the study in general: TRBV6-2, TRBV6-3 and some other V segments were excluded as indistinguishable. V- and J-gene trimming in TCR beta was tied to a missense DCLRE1C variant by an analysis performed later.

With regard to this clone: Its target is unknown.

PCR used 60 Vbeta primers and 13 Jbeta primers. The data were produced by immunoSEQ multiplex PCR, yet TCRdb's version contains in-frame clones alone and is incomplete. The profile shows around 120,000 clones, approximately 80% of them singletons. The length of the CDR3 is 16 residues. Germline values: CDR1 LNHDA, CDR2 SQIVND (reference sequence). Trimming removed 8 bases from V and 2 bases from J; junction bases left unmatched: 10. Sample: PBMCs. The chain carries TRBV19 and TRBJ2-2, with 8 bases fitting TRBD1. This TCR came from a man aged 25 to 40 in good health and CMV-seronegative. DNA of the CDR3: TGTGCCAGTCTAATGGGGACAGGAGGTAACACCGGGGAGCTGTTTTTT. This sequence encodes CASLMGTGGNTGELFF. Full variable domain (rest looked up from reference TRBV19 and TRBJ2-2): DGGITQSPKYLFRKEGQNVTLSCEQNLNHDAMYWYRQDPGQGLRLIYYSQIVNDFQKGDIAEGYSVSREKKESFPLTVTSAQKNPTAFYLCASLMGTGGNTGELFFGEGSRLTVL.